The entry below describes one T cell receptor beta chain. Its recognized antigen is unknown. No base quality information exists; no much larger clone differs at one position. The library was obtained by the immunoSEQ multiplex PCR assay. Imported from immuneACCESS, the table was reduced by TCRdb to in-frame sequences with V and J called. These copies leave out some clones; in studies compared against another copy, an unresolved V gene accounts for under half, and the cause of the remainder is not known. Recorded for this sample are roughly 500,000 clones; about 84% of them occurred a single time. In total, the top ten clones hold 0.01% to 0.015% of the sample. The data are from a study of shared T cell receptors in the human thymus (dated by TCRdb to about 2021). With regard to the full study: The study examined how self-reactive, shared T-cell receptor alpha chains are generated in the human thymus.

The germline V gene specifies KGHSH as CDR1 and LQKENI as CDR2. Here V drops 5 bases and J drops 6 bases, and the junction holds 10 bases not matched to any gene. Inclusive of the bounding cysteine and phenylalanine, the CDR3 is 16 residues long. Solely the CDR3 DNA is kept, with 48 bases framed from the first base. These sequences were also reported in another study, on human thymus T cells. That second report states: Immunologically healthy infants undergoing open corrective cardiac surgery for congenital heart defects in Finland were used as donors. Thymus tissue was collected as surgical resects that were removed during corrective cardiac surgery. Both the thymic and the peripheral blood repertoires appeared to show biased V and J gene segment usage. According to the related research, thymic TCR repertoires were highly overlapping among unrelated individuals. TCR alpha and beta repertoires from seven to nine infant thymus samples and a few related peripheral blood samples were characterized in the study. Donor ages ranged from about 7 to 244 days, and the cohort comprised 5 to 7 male and two female infants. Thymocytes were freed from the tissue by mechanical means and kept at -70 degrees C as pellets of about 9-33 million cells. Genomic DNA was extracted from frozen cell pellets with a QIAsymphony instrument. The immunoSEQ multiplex PCR assay was used to amplify the TCRB and TCRAD loci from a standardized amount of quality-controlled genomic DNA. Amplicons spanned the V(D)J region at a length sufficient to cover the CDR3 and identify V and J genes. Through the commercial immunoSEQ service, the amplicons were sequenced on an Illumina platform. Primer bias and sequencing errors were corrected using previously described methods, and TCRAD and TCRB definitions followed the IMGT database. Repertoires were analysed with immunoSEQ Analyzer 3.0 and VDJTools, covering basic statistics, V/J segment usage, diversity estimates, rarefaction and pairwise overlap. Diversity was estimated using the Chao1, ChaoE, Efron-Thisted, Shannon and inverse Simpson indices, and was also estimated on datasets down-sampled to the size of the smallest sample. Repertoire overlap was assessed by strict matching of CDR3 nucleotide sequence, V gene and J gene, and clustering was done by Jaccard-based multidimensional scaling. On average, approximately 790,000 unique TCRB clonotypes were obtained from thymus samples, compared with 70,000 to 100,000 from blood samples.

This sequence was found in a boy younger than two with a congenital heart defect. Donor details come from another sample of the same person, matched by shared clones. The V and J genes are TRBV18 and TRBJ2-1; the central 10 bases match TRBD2. Input material: thymocytes. The DNA reads as follows: TGTGCCAGCTCATTGACCGCTAGCGGGAGCGGCAATGAGCAGTTCTTC. It codes for CASSLTASGSGNEQFF.